This TCR beta chain was documented in a study of blood T cell repertoires in COVID-19. This CDR3 has 13 residues. Germline CDR1 reads SGDLS; CDR2 reads YYNGEE. V was clipped by 7 bases and J by 4 bases; unmatched bases: 4. Data came from immunoSEQ multiplex PCR; TCRdb stores just in-frame clones and leaves some out. Seen here are about 230,000 clones, approximately 87% observed once, and the top ten hold 3% to 3.5%. The study drew participants aged about 18 to 89 years from roughly 25 US areas. The J gene is TRBJ1-2, the V gene TRBV9, with 10 nucleotides matching TRBD1. This receptor was obtained from a woman in her forties or fifties in a cohort exposed to, infected with or recovered from COVID-19 (not recorded which). Sequenced sample: PBMCs or T cells enriched from blood (not recorded which). The CDR3 loop reads CASGDRGGYGYTF. The DNA for the CDR3 is TGTGCCAGCGGGGACAGGGGCGGCTATGGCTACACCTTC.